These 7 T cell receptor beta chains came from one sample sequenced in a study of CD8 T cells in ankylosing spondylitis. TCRdb itself ran the 5' RACE reads through MiXCR, one entry per CDR3 protein. The sample yields 300,000 to 400,000 distinct CDR3 sequences, roughly 15% seen once. The sequenced material came from blood, either unsorted or a sorted T cell fraction (not recorded which). These receptors all come from a male donor with ankylosing spondylitis or in good health (not recorded which).

This chain links TRBV2 with TRBJ2-3; D is unclear. Germline CDR1 reads SNHLY; CDR2 reads FYNNEI. Between the trimmed V and J ends, which lost 7 bases and 3 bases, there was a span of 5 bases. The CDR3 loop spans 11 amino acids. The CDR3 region is CASKDTDTQYF. The CDR3 DNA sequence: TGTGCCAGCAAAGATACAGATACGCAGTATTTT. Supplemented by reference TRBV2 and TRBJ2-3, the full variable domain reads EPEVTQTPSHQVTQMGQEVILRCVPISNHLYFYWYRQILGQKVEFLVSFYNNEISEKSEIFDDQFSVERPDGSNFTLKIRSTKLEDSAMYFCASKDTDTQYFGPGTRLTVL.

This sequence joins TRBV2 and TRBJ1-2, with 10 bases lining up with TRBD1. The CDR3 runs 16 residues. Germline V gene sequence: CDR1 SNHLY, CDR2 FYNNEI. V lost 4 bases, J lost 0 bases, and 5 bases stayed unmatched. CDR3 sequence: CASSGTGGPTNYGYTF. The DNA of the CDR3 is TGTGCCAGCAGTGGGACAGGGGGTCCTACTAACTATGGCTACACCTTC.

The V and J genes are TRBV27 and TRBJ1-1; no firm D call. From germline, CDR1 is MNHEY and CDR2 SMNVEV (reference sequence). The CDR3 extends over 12 amino acids. The V and J ends lost 6 bases and 4 bases respectively, with 9 bases between them. Here the CDR3 DNA reads TGTGCCAGCAGGTCCCCTGGCACTGAAGCTTTCTTT. It translates to CASRSPGTEAFF.

This clonotype has just a few counts. The V and J genes are TRBV12-3 or TRBV12-4 and TRBJ2-1; 11 bases are a match to TRBD1. CDR3 length: 17 amino acids. J was trimmed by 1 base and V by 6 bases; bases with no gene match: 8. CDR3 region: CASSRPGQGVSYNEQFF. The DNA of the CDR3 is TGTGCCAGCAGCAGGCCGGGACAGGGGGTATCCTACAATGAGCAGTTCTTC.

The table lists this clonotype with many counts. The rearrangement uses TRBV2 and TRBJ2-1; D is unresolved. The CDR3 is 12 residues long. Germline V lookup: CDR1 SNHLY, CDR2 FYNNEI. V lost 8 bases, J lost 6 bases, and 11 bases lay in between. This chain's CDR3 is CASGLRFNEQFF. The CDR3, as DNA: TGTGCCAGCGGGTTGCGGTTCAATGAGCAGTTCTTC.

This clonotype was observed a handful of times. This chain connects TRBV4-2 to TRBJ2-3; 10 nucleotides agree with TRBD2. The CDR3 extends over 15 amino acids. Germline V gene lookup returns CDR1 LGHNA and CDR2 YNFKEQ. Germline trimming cut 5 bases from V and 4 bases from J; bases unmatched to any gene: 6. The CDR3 region is CASSEAGGTADTQYF. CDR3 nucleotide sequence: TGTGCCAGCAGCGAAGCGGGAGGGACGGCAGATACGCAGTATTTT.

The J gene is TRBJ2-2, the V gene TRBV4-2, with D possibly matching TRBD2 (5 bases). Trimming removed 4 bases from V and 2 bases from J, with 11 bases in between. The CDR3 is made up of 15 amino acids. The germline V gene has CDR1 LGHNA and CDR2 YNFKEQ. CDR3 amino acids: CASSLASGNTGELFF. DNA of the CDR3: TGTGCCAGCAGCCTAGCCTCGGGAAACACCGGGGAGCTGTTTTTT.